The rows below give T cell receptor beta chains drawn from one sample of a study of T cells in Graves' hyperthyroidism and ophthalmopathy. Via MiXCR, TCRdb re-called the multiplex PCR reads, giving one row per CDR3 protein. Among around 620,000 distinct CDR3 sequences, about 45% were seen once, and the ten largest hold around 20%. The sample taken for sequencing was peripheral blood or thyroid tissue (not recorded which). The receptors stem from an adult woman with Graves' disease, either hyperthyroidism or ophthalmopathy (not recorded which). Each CDR3 is given with its conserved first and last residue. The D gene is left open where the match is weak. Expanded clones get a size class; other rows say once, few or many, or leave the size out.

j_call: TRBJ1-2; d_call: TRBD1; v_call: TRBV7-9; clone_size: few; cdr3_aa: CASSPTGQGGIYTF; cdr3_nt: TGTGCCAGCAGCCCCACCGGACAGGGGGGGATCTACACCTTC
j_call: TRBJ1-5; d_call: TRBD1; v_call: TRBV19; clone_size: .; cdr3_aa: CASSLTGTVSQPQHF; cdr3_nt: TGTGCCAGTAGCCTTACCGGGACAGTTAGTCAGCCCCAGCATTTT
j_call: TRBJ1-5; d_call: .; v_call: TRBV10-3; clone_size: .; cdr3_aa: CAISGGGAETQHF; cdr3_nt: TGTGCCATCAGTGGGGGTGGGGCAGAGACCCAGCATTTT
j_call: TRBJ1-1; d_call: .; v_call: TRBV20-1; clone_size: .; cdr3_aa: CSARSSNTEAFF; cdr3_nt: TGCAGTGCTAGGAGTAGTAACACTGAAGCTTTCTTT
j_call: TRBJ1-5; d_call: .; v_call: TRBV7-6; clone_size: many; cdr3_aa: CASSLEVAGDYSNQPQHF; cdr3_nt: TGTGCCAGCAGCTTAGAGGTGGCAGGAGATTATAGCAATCAGCCCCAGCATTTT
j_call: TRBJ2-2; d_call: .; v_call: TRBV2; clone_size: many; cdr3_aa: CASAYQGSPGELFF; cdr3_nt: TGTGCCAGCGCCTACCAGGGTTCCCCCGGGGAGCTGTTTTTT
j_call: TRBJ2-7; d_call: .; v_call: TRBV7-6; clone_size: .; cdr3_aa: CASSPLLRSNYEQYF; cdr3_nt: TGTGCCAGCAGCCCTTTATTACGGTCAAACTACGAGCAGTACTTC
j_call: TRBJ1-1; d_call: .; v_call: TRBV6-5; clone_size: many; cdr3_aa: CASSYQVRGPTEAFF; cdr3_nt: TGTGCCAGCAGTTACCAAGTTCGGGGGCCCACTGAAGCTTTCTTT
j_call: TRBJ1-5; d_call: .; v_call: TRBV25-1; clone_size: few; cdr3_aa: CASSDDRGAEPQHF; cdr3_nt: TGTGCCAGCAGTGACGACCGGGGGGCAGAGCCCCAGCATTTT
j_call: TRBJ2-2; d_call: .; v_call: TRBV20-1; clone_size: many; cdr3_aa: CSARRGVVGELFF; cdr3_nt: TGCAGTGCTAGACGAGGAGTGGTAGGGGAGCTGTTTTTT
j_call: TRBJ2-2; d_call: .; v_call: TRBV7-9; clone_size: .; cdr3_aa: CASSLDWNTGELFF; cdr3_nt: TGTGCCAGCAGCTTAGACTGGAACACCGGGGAGCTGTTTTTT
j_call: TRBJ1-4; d_call: .; v_call: TRBV4-1; clone_size: many; cdr3_aa: CASSRVMGEKLFF; cdr3_nt: TGCGCCAGCAGCCGGGTGATGGGTGAAAAACTGTTTTTT
j_call: TRBJ2-5; d_call: TRBD1; v_call: TRBV6-5; clone_size: .; cdr3_aa: CASSSFVGTGGEETQYF; cdr3_nt: TGTGCCAGCAGTTCTTTCGTTGGTACAGGGGGTGAGGAGACCCAGTACTTC
j_call: TRBJ2-7; d_call: .; v_call: TRBV11-2; clone_size: many; cdr3_aa: CASSPPTGISSYEQYF; cdr3_nt: TGTGCCAGCAGCCCCCCGACAGGTATCAGCTCCTACGAGCAGTACTTC
j_call: TRBJ2-7; d_call: TRBD2; v_call: TRBV24-1; clone_size: .; cdr3_aa: CATSDGGLAAYEQYF; cdr3_nt: TGTGCCACCAGTGACGGGGGACTAGCCGCTTACGAGCAGTACTTC
j_call: TRBJ2-7; d_call: TRBD1; v_call: TRBV5-1; clone_size: .; cdr3_aa: CASSRGTGTEQYF; cdr3_nt: TGCGCCAGCAGCAGAGGGACAGGGACCGAGCAGTACTTC
j_call: TRBJ1-2; d_call: TRBD1; v_call: TRBV11-2; clone_size: .; cdr3_aa: CASSLEGQAGYTF; cdr3_nt: TGTGCCAGCAGCTTAGAGGGACAGGCGGGCTACACCTTC
j_call: TRBJ2-7; d_call: .; v_call: TRBV20-1; clone_size: many; cdr3_aa: CSARWIRGDLYEQYF; cdr3_nt: TGCAGTGCTAGATGGATCCGAGGGGATTTGTACGAGCAGTACTTC
j_call: TRBJ2-2; d_call: TRBD2; v_call: TRBV2; clone_size: many; cdr3_aa: CASSTSGSSTGELFF; cdr3_nt: TGTGCCAGCTCTACTAGCGGGAGTAGCACCGGGGAGCTGTTTTTT
j_call: TRBJ2-7; d_call: .; v_call: TRBV5-1; clone_size: .; cdr3_aa: CASGRRPYEQYF; cdr3_nt: TGCGCCAGCGGGAGGCGCCCCTACGAGCAGTACTTC
j_call: TRBJ2-2; d_call: .; v_call: TRBV9; clone_size: many; cdr3_aa: CASSLRTSNTGELFF; cdr3_nt: TGTGCCAGCAGTTTAAGGACCTCAAACACCGGGGAGCTGTTTTTT
j_call: TRBJ2-7; d_call: .; v_call: TRBV29-1; clone_size: .; cdr3_aa: CSVWSGTYEQYF; cdr3_nt: TGCAGTGTGTGGTCGGGGACCTACGAGCAGTACTTC
j_call: TRBJ1-5; d_call: .; v_call: TRBV19; clone_size: .; cdr3_aa: CASSIRSAGNQPQHF; cdr3_nt: TGTGCCAGTAGTATCAGGTCGGCGGGCAATCAGCCCCAGCATTTT
j_call: TRBJ1-1; d_call: .; v_call: TRBV20-1; clone_size: .; cdr3_aa: CSARPGGTEAFF; cdr3_nt: TGCAGTGCTAGACCGGGGGGCACTGAAGCTTTCTTT
j_call: TRBJ2-2; d_call: .; v_call: TRBV29-1; clone_size: once; cdr3_aa: CSVGAVNTGELFF; cdr3_nt: TGCAGCGTTGGTGCGGTGAACACCGGGGAGCTGTTTTTT
j_call: TRBJ1-1; d_call: .; v_call: TRBV27; clone_size: many; cdr3_aa: CASQGFTEAFF; cdr3_nt: TGTGCCAGCCAGGGGTTTACTGAAGCTTTCTTT
j_call: TRBJ1-5; d_call: TRBD1; v_call: TRBV7-6; clone_size: once; cdr3_aa: CASSPQGQGVRQPQHF; cdr3_nt: TGTGCCAGCAGCCCACAGGGACAGGGGGTTCGTCAGCCCCAGCATTTT
j_call: TRBJ2-3; d_call: TRBD2; v_call: TRBV5-1; clone_size: .; cdr3_aa: CASSRTSAYTDTQYF; cdr3_nt: TGCGCCAGCAGCCGGACTAGCGCTTACACAGATACGCAGTATTTT
j_call: TRBJ1-4; d_call: TRBD1; v_call: TRBV29-1; clone_size: .; cdr3_aa: CSGTGGRDNEKLFF; cdr3_nt: TGCAGCGGGACAGGGGGAAGGGATAATGAAAAACTGTTTTTT
j_call: TRBJ1-1; d_call: .; v_call: TRBV11-2; clone_size: many; cdr3_aa: CASSQLRGRTEAFF; cdr3_nt: TGTGCCAGCAGCCAACTGCGGGGGCGGACTGAAGCTTTCTTT
j_call: TRBJ1-6; d_call: .; v_call: TRBV5-4; clone_size: .; cdr3_aa: CASSIGARSSSPLHF; cdr3_nt: TGTGCCAGCAGCATCGGGGCGAGAAGTAGTTCACCCCTCCACTTT
j_call: TRBJ1-5; d_call: .; v_call: TRBV20-1; clone_size: many; cdr3_aa: CSARADSGNNQPQHF; cdr3_nt: TGCAGTGCTAGAGCGGACTCCGGTAACAATCAGCCCCAGCATTTT
j_call: TRBJ1-6; d_call: TRBD1; v_call: TRBV4-1; clone_size: many; cdr3_aa: CASSQVVGQVNNSPLHF; cdr3_nt: TGCGCCAGCAGCCAAGTCGTGGGACAGGTGAATAATTCACCCCTCCACTTT
j_call: TRBJ1-6; d_call: .; v_call: TRBV5-1; clone_size: .; cdr3_aa: CASSLEGPPNSPLHF; cdr3_nt: TGCGCCAGCAGCTTGGAGGGACCGCCCAATTCACCCCTCCACTTT
j_call: TRBJ2-7; d_call: TRBD1; v_call: TRBV11-2; clone_size: .; cdr3_aa: CASRSTGIYEQYF; cdr3_nt: TGTGCCAGCAGGTCGACAGGGATCTACGAGCAGTACTTC
j_call: TRBJ2-2; d_call: TRBD1; v_call: TRBV28; clone_size: .; cdr3_aa: CASGEYRDSLTGELFF; cdr3_nt: TGTGCCAGCGGAGAATACCGGGACAGTTTGACCGGGGAGCTGTTTTTT
j_call: TRBJ1-1; d_call: .; v_call: TRBV29-1; clone_size: few; cdr3_aa: CSVAGLGNTEAFF; cdr3_nt: TGCAGCGTTGCAGGGTTGGGGAACACTGAAGCTTTCTTT
j_call: TRBJ1-1; d_call: .; v_call: TRBV11-1; clone_size: many; cdr3_aa: CASSETRAAGTEAFF; cdr3_nt: TGTGCCAGCAGCGAAACCCGGGCGGCGGGCACTGAAGCTTTCTTT
j_call: TRBJ1-6; d_call: .; v_call: TRBV5-1; clone_size: .; cdr3_aa: CASREDTYNSPLHF; cdr3_nt: TGCGCCAGCAGGGAGGACACCTATAATTCACCCCTCCACTTT
j_call: TRBJ2-7; d_call: TRBD2; v_call: TRBV5-5; clone_size: many; cdr3_aa: CASNAGTSGFYEQYF; cdr3_nt: TGTGCCAGCAACGCAGGGACTAGCGGATTCTACGAGCAGTACTTC
j_call: TRBJ2-2; d_call: TRBD1; v_call: TRBV20-1; clone_size: .; cdr3_aa: CSARDRAYTEEPFF; cdr3_nt: TGCAGTGCGCGGGACAGGGCGTACACCGAGGAGCCGTTTTTT
j_call: TRBJ1-1; d_call: .; v_call: TRBV25-1; clone_size: many; cdr3_aa: CASSLGGGLTEAFF; cdr3_nt: TGTGCCAGCAGCCTCGGGGGGGGGCTCACTGAAGCTTTCTTT
j_call: TRBJ2-7; d_call: .; v_call: TRBV5-6; clone_size: .; cdr3_aa: CASSLDYRPIINYEQYF; cdr3_nt: TGTGCCAGCAGCTTGGACTACAGACCAATAATAAACTACGAGCAGTACTTC
j_call: TRBJ2-7; d_call: TRBD1; v_call: TRBV5-1; clone_size: many; cdr3_aa: CASSLTGQAYYEQYF; cdr3_nt: TGCGCCAGTAGCTTGACCGGACAGGCATATTACGAGCAGTACTTC
j_call: TRBJ2-7; d_call: TRBD2; v_call: TRBV4-1; clone_size: many; cdr3_aa: CASSQPGLAGDRYEQYF; cdr3_nt: TGCGCCAGCAGCCAACCGGGACTAGCGGGAGACCGCTACGAGCAGTACTTC
j_call: TRBJ2-7; d_call: .; v_call: TRBV12-5; clone_size: many; cdr3_aa: CASVSLGEDDYEQYF; cdr3_nt: TGTGCTAGTGTATCGCTGGGGGAGGACGATTACGAGCAGTACTTC
j_call: TRBJ1-1; d_call: .; v_call: TRBV6-1; clone_size: many; cdr3_aa: CASSTYAMNTEAFF; cdr3_nt: TGTGCCAGCAGCACTTACGCCATGAACACTGAAGCTTTCTTT
j_call: TRBJ2-7; d_call: .; v_call: TRBV7-4; clone_size: .; cdr3_aa: CASSVGGPGYEQYF; cdr3_nt: TGTGCCAGCAGCGTAGGGGGACCCGGATACGAGCAGTACTTC
j_call: TRBJ1-1; d_call: .; v_call: TRBV12-5; clone_size: few; cdr3_aa: CASGFSRQDIDTEAFF; cdr3_nt: TGTGCTAGTGGTTTTTCTCGACAGGACATCGACACTGAAGCTTTCTTT
j_call: TRBJ1-1; d_call: .; v_call: TRBV5-6; clone_size: many; cdr3_aa: CASSAGLGDTEAFF; cdr3_nt: TGTGCCAGCAGCGCCGGGCTGGGGGACACTGAAGCTTTCTTT
j_call: TRBJ2-7; d_call: TRBD1; v_call: TRBV6-5; clone_size: many; cdr3_aa: CASGLGQGDYEQYF; cdr3_nt: TGTGCCAGCGGATTGGGACAGGGCGACTACGAGCAGTACTTC
j_call: TRBJ2-7; d_call: TRBD1; v_call: TRBV29-1; clone_size: many; cdr3_aa: CSVADRGYEQYF; cdr3_nt: TGCAGCGTTGCCGACAGGGGTTACGAGCAGTACTTC
j_call: TRBJ2-7; d_call: .; v_call: TRBV4-1; clone_size: many; cdr3_aa: CASSQDIRESYEQYF; cdr3_nt: TGCGCCAGCAGCCAAGATATACGCGAGTCCTACGAGCAGTACTTC
j_call: TRBJ1-5; d_call: .; v_call: TRBV7-8; clone_size: .; cdr3_aa: CASSLNSDPNQPQHF; cdr3_nt: TGCGCCAGCAGCCTTAACAGTGACCCCAATCAGCCCCAGCATTTT
j_call: TRBJ2-7; d_call: TRBD1; v_call: TRBV19; clone_size: many; cdr3_aa: CASSISTGRRYEQYF; cdr3_nt: TGTGCCAGTAGTATCTCGACAGGGCGTAGGTACGAGCAGTACTTC
j_call: TRBJ2-2; d_call: .; v_call: TRBV2; clone_size: few; cdr3_aa: CASAAEANTGELFF; cdr3_nt: TGTGCCTCGGCAGCGGAGGCGAACACCGGGGAGCTGTTTTTT
j_call: TRBJ2-7; d_call: .; v_call: TRBV15; clone_size: .; cdr3_aa: CATSSRGEEQYF; cdr3_nt: TGTGCCACCAGCAGTCGGGGTGAGGAGCAGTACTTC
j_call: TRBJ2-7; d_call: TRBD2; v_call: TRBV6-6; clone_size: many; cdr3_aa: CASTPSGGREQYF; cdr3_nt: TGTGCCAGCACCCCCTCGGGGGGGAGAGAGCAGTACTTC
j_call: TRBJ1-5; d_call: TRBD1; v_call: TRBV4-1; clone_size: few; cdr3_aa: CASSFRQGYNQPQHF; cdr3_nt: TGCGCCAGCAGCTTCAGACAGGGGTACAATCAGCCCCAGCATTTT
j_call: TRBJ1-5; d_call: .; v_call: TRBV29-1; clone_size: .; cdr3_aa: CSVGQHLNQPQHF; cdr3_nt: TGCAGCGTTGGACAGCATCTCAATCAGCCCCAGCATTTT